The clone carrying this TCR beta chain is a singleton in its sample. The antigen remains undetermined. The data were taken from a study of early T cells in non-severe SARS-CoV-2 infection. Unique molecular identifiers tagged individual cDNA molecules. TCRdb recomputed calls from the 5' RACE reads with MiXCR, one row per CDR3 protein. The data hold 55,000 to 80,000 distinct CDR3 sequences, with around 10% observed a single time. Germline CDR1 is MDHEN and CDR2 is SYDVKM. The CDR3 totals 14 residues. With 5 bases removed from V and 1 base from J, the gap between germline ends came to 10 bases. Whole-study findings and limits: Reliance on VDJdb matching favored anti-spike CD8 responses; private and CD4 specificities were missed.

This rearrangement joins TRBV28 to TRBJ2-3; D is ambiguous. The sequence came from an adult who was a healthcare worker with PCR-confirmed SARS-CoV-2 infection or an uninfected control (not recorded which). The sequenced sample was whole blood. The CDR3 loop is CASSPDRGTDTQYF. CDR3 DNA sequence: TGTGCCAGCAGTCCGGATAGGGGCACAGATACGCAGTATTTT.